This record concerns one TCR beta chain sequence. The authors loaded 150 to 250 ng DNA, 25,000 to 30,000 T cell genomes, into sorted-subset replicate PCRs. Assay used: immunoSEQ multiplex PCR; TCRdb lists only in-frame clones, some missing. Here the sample spans 200,000 to 250,000 clones, 65% to 70% being singletons. The V gene's germline CDR1 is SGHTA and CDR2 FQGNSA. The CDR3 covers 14 residues. Losses at the gene ends were 4 bases for V and 4 bases for J; bases not matched to a gene: 4. The sample comes from a study of shared clonotypes between healthy human individuals. Study context: Donors were a couple of women and a few men aged 18 to 49.

Splitting of CD4+ cells produced CD45RA+ naive and CD45RA-negative memory subsets. This receptor was obtained from a man aged 25-45 years in good health. Input material: memory CD4+ T cells sorted from blood. Noted subset: CD45RA-negative fraction. The rearrangement joins TRBV7-2 to TRBJ2-7; 10 bases fit TRBD1. The CDR3 DNA is TGTGCCAGCAGCTCCAGACAGGGGGCGTACGAGCAGTACTTC. Amino acid sequence: CASSSRQGAYEQYF.